These 28 T cell receptor beta chains were all obtained from the same sample, sequenced in a study of a mutant IDH1 vaccine in newly diagnosed glioma. Profiling relied on immunoSEQ multiplex PCR, and the TCRdb table lists in-frame clones only, not all of them. Here the sample spans approximately 80,000 clones, about 81% being singletons. Indicated time point: week 47, end of study. A single vaccine dose contained 300 ug of mutant IDH1 20-mer peptide, and topical imiquimod was used with it. What these receptors recognize is not known. The input for sequencing was PBMCs, taken from a glioma patient whose treatment included an IDH1 peptide vaccine. These receptor sequences come from a man aged 35 to 55 with glioma.

The V call is TRBV9, the J call TRBJ2-1, with TRBD2 identical over 8 bases. The length of the CDR3 is 15 residues. CDR1 and CDR2 (germline): SGDLS, YYNGEE. The V segment lost 3 bases and the J segment 5 bases; nucleotides outside the gene matches: 7. CDR3 protein: CASSGGGGPNNEQFF. Here the CDR3 DNA reads TGTGCCAGCAGCGGTGGCGGGGGGCCTAACAATGAGCAGTTCTTC.

This clone has just one count. The V gene is TRBV7-8, the J gene TRBJ1-3; possibly TRBD1 for D (6 bases). Germline V gene lookup returns CDR1 SGHVS and CDR2 FQNEAQ. Trimming stripped 5 bases from V and 0 bases from J, with 11 bases between. The CDR3 extends over 15 amino acids. CDR3 sequence reads: CASSLEGGSGNTIYF. The CDR3 DNA follows: TGTGCCAGCAGCCTAGAAGGGGGCTCTGGAAACACCATATATTTT.

The chain combines TRBV5-4 with TRBJ2-2; D is undetermined. The germline gives CDR1 SGHNT, CDR2 YYREEE (reference sequence). There are 15 residues in the CDR3. Trimming took off 0 bases at V and 5 bases at J, with 11 bases between the two ends. CDR3 sequence: CASSLGGRRTGELFF. Here the CDR3 DNA reads TGTGCCAGCAGCTTGGGGGGAAGACGGACCGGGGAGCTGTTTTTT.

V and J are TRBV6-4 and TRBJ2-2; D unresolved. Trimming shortened V by 2 bases and J by 6 bases, and 4 bases separated the two germline ends. Per the germline V gene, CDR1 is MRHNA and CDR2 is SNTAGT. The CDR3 length is 12 residues. CDR3: CASSDGAGELFF. The CDR3, as DNA: TGTGCCAGCAGTGACGGGGCCGGGGAGCTGTTTTTT.

This rearrangement joins TRBV7-8 to TRBJ2-5; 7 bases align to TRBD2. The ends lost 0 bases at V and 2 bases at J; junction bases unmatched: 3. The CDR3 totals 15 residues. Per the germline V gene, CDR1 is SGHVS and CDR2 is FQNEAQ. The CDR3 protein is CASSLAGGGQETQYF. As DNA, the CDR3 is TGTGCCAGCAGCTTAGCTGGGGGGGGACAAGAGACCCAGTACTTC. The full variable domain, in which reference TRBV7-8 and TRBJ2-5 provide the parts outside the CDR3, is GAGVSQSPRYKVAKRGQDVALRCDPISGHVSLFWYQQALGQGPEFLTYFQNEAQLDKSGLPSDRFFAERPEGSVSTLKIQRTQQEDSAVYLCASSLAGGGQETQYFGPGTRLLVL.

V usage is TRBV5-6 and J usage is TRBJ2-7, with TRBD2 as a possible D gene (5 bases). The CDR3 loop spans 14 amino acids. Germline assignment: CDR1 SGHDT and CDR2 YYEEEE. Trimming pared 1 base from V and 6 bases from J, leaving 14 bases between. The CDR3 spells CASSLTSGIGEQYF. The CDR3 nucleotides are TGTGCCAGCAGCTTGACGTCGGGAATCGGCGAGCAGTACTTC.

The chain has TRBV10-3 and TRBJ2-1; 7 bases agree with TRBD1. The germline gives CDR1 ENHRY, CDR2 SYGVKD. Unmatched junction bases numbered 9, after V lost 6 bases and J lost 4 bases. The CDR3 runs to 15 residues. The CDR3 loop is CAISRQGKGYNEQFF. The DNA for the CDR3 is TGTGCCATCAGCCGACAGGGCAAGGGTTACAATGAGCAGTTCTTC.

This clone was detected only a few times. CDR3 bases: TGTGCCAGCAGTTTAGGGTCCGGCGCCTATGGCTACACCTTC. As protein: CASSLGSGAYGYTF. The rearrangement uses TRBV27 and TRBJ1-2, with unresolved D. Germline loops: CDR1 MNHEY, CDR2 SMNVEV (reference sequence). The germline V and J ends were trimmed by 2 bases and 4 bases, with 11 bases remaining between them. The CDR3 has 14 amino acids.

V usage is TRBV7-6 and J usage is TRBJ2-5, with 9 bases identical to TRBD1. Trimming took 4 bases from V and 6 from J; bases not matched to a gene: 9. The CDR3 is made up of 15 amino acids. CDR1 is SGHVS, CDR2 FNYEAQ, per germline. The CDR3 DNA follows: TGTGCCAGCAGCTCCTCTACAGGGGGCTTAAAGACCCAGTACTTC. Protein product: CASSSSTGGLKTQYF.

The sample holds a few counts of this clone. This rearrangement joins TRBV28 to TRBJ1-1; D gene ambiguous. Germline-derived CDR1 and CDR2 are MDHEN and SYDVKM. The length of the CDR3 is 14 residues. Trimming took 3 bases from V and 1 from J, leaving 9 bases between them. The CDR3 DNA is TGTGCCAGCAGTTTCGGTGAAGGGAACACTGAAGCTTTCTTT. Encoded protein: CASSFGEGNTEAFF. Full variable domain (outside the CDR3, taken from reference TRBV28 and TRBJ1-1): DVKVTQSSRYLVKRTGEKVFLECVQDMDHENMFWYRQDPGLGLRLIYFSYDVKMKEKGDIPEGYSVSREKKERFSLILESASTNQTSMYLCASSFGEGNTEAFFGQGTRLTVV.

The rearrangement links TRBV15 to TRBJ2-2; the match to TRBD2 covers 10 bases. This CDR3 is 17 amino acids long. Unmatched junction bases numbered 7, after V lost 3 bases and J lost 3 bases. CDR1 and CDR2 (germline): LNHNV, YYDKDF (reference sequence). As DNA, the CDR3 is TGTGCCACCAGCAGCCCACCACTAGCGGGGCACACCGGGGAGCTGTTTTTT. It codes for CATSSPPLAGHTGELFF. The full variable domain, its missing parts supplied by reference TRBV15 and TRBJ2-2, is DAMVIQNPRYQVTQFGKPVTLSCSQTLNHNVMYWYQQKSSQAPKLLFHYYDKDFNNEADTPDNFQSRRPNTSFCFLDIRSPGLGDTAMYLCATSSPPLAGHTGELFFGEGSRLTVL.

This clone was observed a handful of times. The CDR3 coding sequence is TGTGCCAGCACCCCCGGGGAACCTGGAAACACCATATATTTT. Amino acids: CASTPGEPGNTIYF. The chain uses TRBV25-1 and TRBJ1-3; D gene ambiguous. Germline lookup yields CDR1 MGHDK and CDR2 SYGVNS. CDR3 size: 14 residues. Trimming shortened V by 7 bases and J by 2 bases, and 12 bases separated the two germline ends.

V usage is TRBV25-1 and J usage is TRBJ2-5; D may be TRBD2 (5 bases). The ends were cut back, 3 bases at V and 5 bases at J, with 13 bases in the middle. The CDR3 consists of 14 residues. Germline assignment: CDR1 MGHDK and CDR2 SYGVNS. The CDR3 protein is CASSDLDGGETQYF. CDR3 DNA sequence: TGTGCCAGCAGTGATCTAGATGGAGGTGAGACCCAGTACTTC.

This clone has only one observation. The chain couples TRBV11-2 to TRBJ1-1; 9 bases line up with TRBD1. Unmatched junction bases numbered 7, after V lost 6 bases and J lost 5 bases. Germline loops: CDR1 SGHAT, CDR2 FQNNGV. The CDR3 sequence is 14 residues long. CDR3 sequence reads: CASRRGQGRTEAFF. Written as DNA, the CDR3 is TGTGCCAGCAGACGGGGACAGGGAAGAACTGAAGCTTTCTTT.

The V call is TRBV7-2, the J call TRBJ1-5; 9 bases agree with TRBD1. There are 15 residues in the CDR3. The trim removed 4 bases at V and 6 bases at J, leaving 7 bases unmatched. Germline V CDR1 and CDR2: SGHTA, FQGNSA. CDR3 loop: CASSSRTGAAQPQHF. The CDR3 bases are TGTGCCAGCAGCTCAAGGACAGGGGCAGCTCAGCCCCAGCATTTT.

This chain joins TRBV5-4 and TRBJ1-4, with TRBD1 matching 7 bases. V shed 5 bases and J 5 bases; nucleotides not matched to a gene: 12. Germline assignment: CDR1 SGHNT and CDR2 YYREEE (reference sequence). This CDR3 spans 16 amino acids. CDR3 in DNA: TGTGCCAGCAGTTACGATCCGGGACAGCGGAATGAAAAACTGTTTTTT. It specifies CASSYDPGQRNEKLFF.

This chain connects TRBV6-1 to TRBJ2-7; 10 bases are shared with TRBD1. Per the germline V gene, CDR1 is MNHNS and CDR2 is SASEGT. The CDR3 extends over 18 amino acids. The V and J ends lost 2 bases and 0 bases, in that order; junction bases with no gene match: 10. The DNA of the CDR3 is TGTGCCAGCAGTGAAAGAGGACAGGGGGGGTTTTACTCCTACGAGCAGTACTTC. Protein: CASSERGQGGFYSYEQYF.

The chain carries TRBV19 and TRBJ2-1; 12 nucleotides align to TRBD2. The V segment lost 1 base and the J segment 5 bases; nucleotides outside the gene matches: 0. CDR3 length: 15 amino acids. Germline values: CDR1 LNHDA, CDR2 SQIVND (reference sequence). For the CDR3, the DNA is TGTGCCAGTAGTATAGGGACTAGCGGGGACAATGAGCAGTTCTTC. Translating gives CASSIGTSGDNEQFF.

This clone showed up just once. This chain joins TRBV6-6 and TRBJ1-4; 12 positions agree with TRBD1. The germline gives CDR1 MNHNY, CDR2 SVGAGI (reference sequence). The J segment lost 9 bases and the V segment lost 5 bases, leaving 4 bases of the junction unmatched. The CDR3 length is 14 residues. CDR3 sequence: CASSPGTGGQKLFF. The CDR3 coding sequence is TGTGCCAGCAGTCCCGGGACAGGGGGCCAAAAACTGTTTTTT.

J is TRBJ2-3 and V is TRBV28, with a weak D call TRBD1 (6 bases). CDR3 length equals 14 residues. Trimming stripped 6 bases from V and 2 bases from J, with 12 bases between. The germline V gene has CDR1 MDHEN and CDR2 SYDVKM. The CDR3 DNA reads as TGTGCCAGCAGGTCCAGGGGAACCACAGATACGCAGTATTTT. It yields the protein CASRSRGTTDTQYF.

The rearrangement joins TRBV28 to TRBJ2-7; D is unclear. V lost 7 bases to trimming and J lost 0 bases, with 16 bases between them. This CDR3 is 15 amino acids long. CDR1 is MDHEN, CDR2 SYDVKM, per germline. The CDR3 spells CASTFSWGTSYEQYF. Here the CDR3 DNA reads TGTGCCAGCACCTTTTCTTGGGGTACCTCCTACGAGCAGTACTTC. The entire variable domain, with the rest obtained from reference TRBV28 and TRBJ2-7, is as follows: DVKVTQSSRYLVKRTGEKVFLECVQDMDHENMFWYRQDPGLGLRLIYFSYDVKMKEKGDIPEGYSVSREKKERFSLILESASTNQTSMYLCASTFSWGTSYEQYFGPGTRLTVT.

This clone was detected once. V gene TRBV5-5 combines with J gene TRBJ2-7; a weak D match, TRBD1 (6 bases). CDR3 length: 14 amino acids. The V and J ends lost 4 bases and 1 base respectively, with 12 bases between them. Germline-derived CDR1 and CDR2 are SGHKS and YYEKEE (reference sequence). The CDR3 loop reads CASSPLGQSYEQYF. For the CDR3, the DNA is TGTGCCAGCAGCCCACTAGGACAGTCCTACGAGCAGTACTTC.

This chain connects TRBV11-2 to TRBJ2-7; D perhaps matches TRBD1 (5 bases). The germline V and J ends were trimmed by 5 bases and 2 bases, with 10 bases remaining between them. CDR3 size: 13 residues. Germline CDR1 is SGHAT and CDR2 is FQNNGV. CDR3 in amino acids: CASSPDRTYEQYF. In DNA form, the CDR3 reads TGTGCCAGCAGCCCCGACAGAACCTACGAGCAGTACTTC.

This clone was recorded once. The chain joins TRBV6-5 to TRBJ2-7; no clear D. V was cut by 5 bases and J by 2 bases, with 4 bases left in between. Germline V gives CDR1 MNHEY, CDR2 SVGAGI. The CDR3 extends over 11 amino acids. The CDR3 spells CASSEAYEQYF. CDR3 in DNA: TGTGCCAGCAGTGAGGCCTACGAGCAGTACTTC.

In its sample, this clone was seen a few times. The V and J genes are TRBV5-1 and TRBJ1-1; 9 nucleotides align to TRBD1. The CDR3 spans 17 residues. CDR1 is SGHRS and CDR2 is YFSETQ in the germline V gene. J gave up 4 bases and V 0 bases, and 10 bases lay outside the gene matches. The chain's CDR3 is CASSLAGTGRMGTEAFF. The CDR3 nucleotides read TGCGCCAGCAGCTTGGCCGGGACAGGGAGGATGGGCACTGAAGCTTTCTTT.

V and J are TRBV7-6 and TRBJ1-5, with D uncertain. CDR3 length: 14 amino acids. V was pared by 5 bases and J by 0 bases, with 8 bases between. Germline V CDR1 and CDR2: SGHVS, FNYEAQ. DNA for the CDR3: TGTGCCAGCAGCCGGGAATATAGCAATCAGCCCCAGCATTTT. Translating gives CASSREYSNQPQHF.

The CDR3 is CASSVEGAQETQYF. CDR3 in DNA: TGTGCCAGCAGTGTAGAGGGAGCCCAAGAGACCCAGTACTTC. The genes are TRBV2 and TRBJ2-5; weak D call: TRBD2 (5 bases). This CDR3 is 14 amino acids long. V lost 4 bases to trimming and J lost 1 base, with 10 bases between them. Germline CDR1 reads SNHLY; CDR2 reads FYNNEI.

This chain connects TRBV6-5 to TRBJ1-6, with 9 bases lining up with TRBD1. In germline, CDR1 is MNHEY, CDR2 SVGAGI. V was pared by 6 bases and J by 7 bases, with 4 bases of the junction left unmatched. The CDR3 contains 14 residues. CDR3 residues: CASSSGTGNSPLHF. CDR3 DNA: TGTGCCAGCAGCTCCGGGACAGGGAATTCACCCCTCCACTTT.